This T cell receptor beta chain was sequenced during a study of T cell responses to AZD1222 COVID-19 vaccine. After removal of 0 bases from V and 15 bases from J, the junction contained 12 bases not matched to a gene. In germline, CDR1 is MNHEY, CDR2 SVGAGI. This CDR3 has 15 amino acids. Assay used: immunoSEQ multiplex PCR; TCRdb lists only in-frame clones, some missing. In the table there are about 200,000 clones, about 90% of which are singletons. Comments on this clone: Its target is unknown.

Study results and caveats: Two AZD1222 doses significantly raised spike-specific TCR breadth and depth over controls. Only six or seven AZD1222 recipients were seropositive at baseline. White British donors predominated, females outnumbered males, and clonal diversity was possibly underestimated. Scientists sampled the repertoires only once the peak T cell response had passed.

The material was peripheral blood, obtained on day 0 of AZD1222 vaccination. J is TRBJ2-1 and V is TRBV6-5, with 9 positions matching TRBD1. This TCR was sampled from an adult in good health. CDR3 residues: CASSYSTNRGPRRFF. As DNA, the CDR3 is TGTGCCAGCAGTTACTCGACGAACAGGGGGCCTAGGCGGTTCTTC.